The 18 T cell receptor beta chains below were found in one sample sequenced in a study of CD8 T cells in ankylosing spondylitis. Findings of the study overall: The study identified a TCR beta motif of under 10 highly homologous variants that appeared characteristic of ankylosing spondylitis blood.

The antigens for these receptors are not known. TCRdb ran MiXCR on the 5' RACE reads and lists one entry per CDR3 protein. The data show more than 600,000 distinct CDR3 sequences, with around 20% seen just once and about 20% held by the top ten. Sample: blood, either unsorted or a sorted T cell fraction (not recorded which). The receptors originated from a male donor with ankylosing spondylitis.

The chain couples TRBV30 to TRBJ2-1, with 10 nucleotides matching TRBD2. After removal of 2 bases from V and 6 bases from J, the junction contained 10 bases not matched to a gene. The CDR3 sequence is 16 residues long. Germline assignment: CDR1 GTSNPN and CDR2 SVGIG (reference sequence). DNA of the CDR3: TGTGCCTGGAGTACCAGCGGGGGGGCCAGCAGCAATGAGCAGTTCTTC. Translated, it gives CAWSTSGGASSNEQFF.

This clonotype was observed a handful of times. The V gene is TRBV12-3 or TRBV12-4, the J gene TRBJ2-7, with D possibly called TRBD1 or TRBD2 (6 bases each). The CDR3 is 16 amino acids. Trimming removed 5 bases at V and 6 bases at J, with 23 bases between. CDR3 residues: CASSLTGSIKGGEQYF. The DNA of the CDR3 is TGTGCCAGCAGTCTGACGGGATCCATTAAGGGGGGCGAGCAGTACTTC.

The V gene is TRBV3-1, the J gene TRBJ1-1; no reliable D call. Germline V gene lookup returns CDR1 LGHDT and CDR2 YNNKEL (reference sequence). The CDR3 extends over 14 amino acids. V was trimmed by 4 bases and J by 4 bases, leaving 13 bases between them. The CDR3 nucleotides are TGTGCCAGCAGCCCTTCTACATCCTCCACTGAAGCTTTCTTT. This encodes CASSPSTSSTEAFF.

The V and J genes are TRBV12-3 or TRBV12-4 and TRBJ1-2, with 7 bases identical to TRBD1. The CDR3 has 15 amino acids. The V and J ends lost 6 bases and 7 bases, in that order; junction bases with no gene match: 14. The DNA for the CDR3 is TGTGCCAGCAGCCCGACCGGGACAGCCCGGGGTGGCTACACCTTC. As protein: CASSPTGTARGGYTF.

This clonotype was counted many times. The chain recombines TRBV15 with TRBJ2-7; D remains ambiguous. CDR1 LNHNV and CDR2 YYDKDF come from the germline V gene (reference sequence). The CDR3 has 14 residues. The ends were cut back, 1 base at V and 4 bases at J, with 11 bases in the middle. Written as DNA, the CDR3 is TGTGCCACCAGCAGAGGAGGCGGTGGGTACGAGCAGTACTTC. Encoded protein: CATSRGGGGYEQYF.

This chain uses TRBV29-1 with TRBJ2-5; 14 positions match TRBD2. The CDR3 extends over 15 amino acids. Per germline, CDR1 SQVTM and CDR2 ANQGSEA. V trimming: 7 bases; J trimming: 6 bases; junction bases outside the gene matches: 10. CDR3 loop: CSASPTSGREKTQYF. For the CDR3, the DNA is TGCAGCGCCAGTCCGACTAGCGGGAGGGAAAAGACCCAGTACTTC.

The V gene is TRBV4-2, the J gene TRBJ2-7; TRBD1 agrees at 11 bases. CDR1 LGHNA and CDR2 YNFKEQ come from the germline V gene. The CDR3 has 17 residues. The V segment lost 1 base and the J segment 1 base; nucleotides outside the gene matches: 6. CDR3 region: CASSQVSGTGGSYEQYF. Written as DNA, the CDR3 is TGTGCCAGCAGCCAAGTGAGTGGGACAGGGGGTTCCTACGAGCAGTACTTC.

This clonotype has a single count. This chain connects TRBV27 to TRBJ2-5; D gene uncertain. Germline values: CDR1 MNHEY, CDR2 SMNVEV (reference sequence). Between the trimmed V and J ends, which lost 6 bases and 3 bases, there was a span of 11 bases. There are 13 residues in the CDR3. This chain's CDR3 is CASSTGEEETQYF. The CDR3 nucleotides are TGTGCCAGCAGCACCGGTGAGGAAGAGACCCAGTACTTC.

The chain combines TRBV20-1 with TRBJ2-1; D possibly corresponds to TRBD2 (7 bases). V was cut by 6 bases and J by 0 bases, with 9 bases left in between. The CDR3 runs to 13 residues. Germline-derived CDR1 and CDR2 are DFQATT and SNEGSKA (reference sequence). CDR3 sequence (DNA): TGCAGTGCACGGGGGGCCTCCTACAATGAGCAGTTCTTC. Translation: CSARGASYNEQFF.

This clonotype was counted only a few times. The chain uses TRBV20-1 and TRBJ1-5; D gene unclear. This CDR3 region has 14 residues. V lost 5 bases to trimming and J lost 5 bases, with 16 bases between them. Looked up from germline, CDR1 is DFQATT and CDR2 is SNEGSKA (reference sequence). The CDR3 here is CSAAPAGSHQPQHF. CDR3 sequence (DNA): TGCAGTGCTGCTCCGGCGGGGAGTCATCAGCCCCAGCATTTT.

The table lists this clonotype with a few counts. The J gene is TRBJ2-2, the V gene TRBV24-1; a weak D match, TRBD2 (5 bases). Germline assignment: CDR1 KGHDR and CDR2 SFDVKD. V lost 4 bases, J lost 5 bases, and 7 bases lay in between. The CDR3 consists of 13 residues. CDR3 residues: CATSDRGTGELFF. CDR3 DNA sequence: TGTGCCACCAGTGACCGGGGAACCGGGGAGCTGTTTTTT.

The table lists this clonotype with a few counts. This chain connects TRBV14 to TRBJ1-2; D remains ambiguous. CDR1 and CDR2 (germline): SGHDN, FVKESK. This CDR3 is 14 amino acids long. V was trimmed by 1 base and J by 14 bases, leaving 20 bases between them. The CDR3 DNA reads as TGTGCCAGCAGCCAAGTAGTCGGCGTTCCGAGCCCGACCTTC. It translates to CASSQVVGVPSPTF.

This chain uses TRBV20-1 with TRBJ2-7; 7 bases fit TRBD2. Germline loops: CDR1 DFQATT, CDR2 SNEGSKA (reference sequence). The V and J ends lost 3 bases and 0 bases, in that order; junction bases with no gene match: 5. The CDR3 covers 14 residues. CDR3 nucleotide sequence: TGCAGTGCTAGGGCGGCTAGCGGCTCCTACGAGCAGTACTTC. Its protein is CSARAASGSYEQYF.

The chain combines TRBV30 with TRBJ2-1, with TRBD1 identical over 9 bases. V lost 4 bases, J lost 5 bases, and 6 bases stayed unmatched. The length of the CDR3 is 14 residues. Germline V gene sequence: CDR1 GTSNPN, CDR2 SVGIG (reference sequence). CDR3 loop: CAWTHRDRDNEQFF. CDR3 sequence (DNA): TGTGCCTGGACACACCGGGACAGGGACAATGAGCAGTTCTTC.

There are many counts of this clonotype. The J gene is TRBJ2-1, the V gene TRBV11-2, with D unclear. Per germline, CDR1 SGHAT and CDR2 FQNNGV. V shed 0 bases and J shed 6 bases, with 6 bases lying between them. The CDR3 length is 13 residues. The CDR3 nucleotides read TGTGCCAGCAGCTTAGATCGTATCAATGAGCAGTTCTTC. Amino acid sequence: CASSLDRINEQFF.

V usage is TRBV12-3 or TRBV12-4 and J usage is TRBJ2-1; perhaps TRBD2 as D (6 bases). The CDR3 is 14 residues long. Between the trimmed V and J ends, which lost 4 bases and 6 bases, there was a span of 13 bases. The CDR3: CASSSWDFTNEQFF. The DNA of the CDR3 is TGTGCCAGCAGTTCATGGGACTTCACCAATGAGCAGTTCTTC.

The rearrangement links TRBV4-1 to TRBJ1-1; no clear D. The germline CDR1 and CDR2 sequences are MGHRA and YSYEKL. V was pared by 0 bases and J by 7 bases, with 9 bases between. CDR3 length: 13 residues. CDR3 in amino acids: CASSQELGLEAFF. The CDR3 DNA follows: TGCGCCAGCAGCCAAGAGTTAGGCCTTGAAGCTTTCTTT.

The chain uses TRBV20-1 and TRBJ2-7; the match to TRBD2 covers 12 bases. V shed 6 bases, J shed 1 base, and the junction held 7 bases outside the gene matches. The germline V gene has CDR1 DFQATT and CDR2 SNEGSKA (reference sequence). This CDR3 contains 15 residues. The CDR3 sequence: CSALLGLAGSYEQYF. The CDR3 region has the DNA TGCAGTGCCTTACTCGGACTAGCGGGGTCCTACGAGCAGTACTTC.